The T cell receptor beta chain under discussion was sequenced for a study of blood T cell repertoires in COVID-19. Study in general: The cDNA or gDNA used as material had been derived from T cells, B-cell-depleted T cells, or PBMCs.

Sequencing used immunoSEQ multiplex PCR; TCRdb keeps in-frame clones, though not all of them. The data show under 250,000 clones, less than 90% seen once. Sequenced: peripheral blood. The receptor was isolated from an older woman who had recovered from COVID-19.

Written as DNA, the CDR3 is TGTGCCAGCAGCGTAGAGGCAGGGGGAGGTGAAAAACTGTTTTTT. Translation gives CASSVEAGGGEKLFF. This chain connects TRBV9 to TRBJ1-4; 7 bases align to TRBD1. Germline CDR1 reads SGDLS; CDR2 reads YYNGEE. Trimming took 0 bases from V and 7 from J; bases not matched to a gene: 6. CDR3 length equals 15 residues.